The sequence of this TCR beta chain was determined in a study of sequential checkpoint blockade in melanoma. Background on the study: Maintenance nivolumab came after either treatment sequence.

Treatment given: randomized to nivolumab then ipilimumab (arm A) or the reverse (arm B). DNA-damaging chemotherapy had not been given to any patient beforehand. From thawed PBMCs, live CD3+CD8+ cells negative for CD19 and CD56 were sorted. This clone was recorded once. Sequencing used immunoSEQ multiplex PCR; TCRdb keeps in-frame clones, though not all of them. Among under 50,000 clones, around nine tenths were seen once, and the ten largest hold roughly 12%. The CDR3 is 13 amino acids. CDR1 is LNHDA and CDR2 is SQIVND in the germline V gene (reference sequence). Trimming pared 2 bases from V and 3 bases from J, leaving 7 bases between.

The sample was CD8+ T cells sorted from blood (inferred from file names), taken from a patient given nivolumab and ipilimumab in sequence. The chain couples TRBV19 to TRBJ1-1; no clear D gene. The clonotype was recovered from a human donor with melanoma. The CDR3 coding sequence is TGTGCCAGTAGTATACAGGTTTACACTGAAGCTTTCTTT. As protein: CASSIQVYTEAFF.